Ten or more counts support the clone carrying this TCR beta chain. The target antigen is unknown. Trimming cost V 4 bases and J 4 bases, with 7 bases left between them. The CDR3 runs 13 residues. Germline V gene sequence: CDR1 LGHDT, CDR2 YNNKEL (reference sequence). This record comes from a study of T-cell memory formation after mild COVID-19. Points from the study as a whole: CD4+ contracting clones were mainly CM and EM; CD8+ ones, EMRA.

Employing constant-segment primers, 5'RACE generated TCR alpha and TCR beta cDNA libraries bearing sample barcodes and UMIs. Using its own MiXCR run on the 5' RACE reads, TCRdb lists one record per CDR3 protein. The sample contains approximately 210,000 distinct CDR3 sequences, approximately 10% of which appear only once. The sequenced sample was PBMCs or a T cell subset sorted from them (not recorded which). This receptor was obtained from a man aged 18-30 years who had mild COVID-19 (a few samples of this study predate the infection). Cell type and time point are not known. The chain employs TRBV3-1 and TRBJ2-2; D remains unclear. CDR3 bases: TGTGCCAGCAGCCGCCGGGCCACCGGGGAGCTGTTTTTT. Translating it yields CASSRRATGELFF.